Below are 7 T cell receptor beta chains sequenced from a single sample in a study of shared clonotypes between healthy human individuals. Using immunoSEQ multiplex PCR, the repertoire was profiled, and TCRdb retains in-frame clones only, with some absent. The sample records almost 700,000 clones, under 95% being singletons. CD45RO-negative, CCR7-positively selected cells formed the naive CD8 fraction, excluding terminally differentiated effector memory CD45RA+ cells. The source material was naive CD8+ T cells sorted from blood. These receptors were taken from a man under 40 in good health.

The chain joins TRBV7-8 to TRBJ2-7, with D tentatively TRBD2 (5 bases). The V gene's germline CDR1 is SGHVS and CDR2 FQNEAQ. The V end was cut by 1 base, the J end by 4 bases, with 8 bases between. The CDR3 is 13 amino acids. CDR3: CASSLESGYEQYF. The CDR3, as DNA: TGTGCCAGCAGCTTAGAGTCGGGGTACGAGCAGTACTTC.

The CDR3 sequence: CASGTGINQPQHF. CDR3 bases: TGTGCCAGCGGAACAGGGATTAATCAGCCCCAGCATTTT. The chain combines TRBV27 with TRBJ1-5; TRBD1 is a possible D gene (6 bases). The germline CDR1 and CDR2 sequences are MNHEY and SMNVEV (reference sequence). The ends were cut back, 8 bases at V and 4 bases at J, with 12 bases in the middle. The CDR3 totals 13 residues.

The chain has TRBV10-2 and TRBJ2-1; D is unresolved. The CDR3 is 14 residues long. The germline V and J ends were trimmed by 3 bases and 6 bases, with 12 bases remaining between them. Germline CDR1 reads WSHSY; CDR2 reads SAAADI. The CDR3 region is CASSDVGPINEQFF. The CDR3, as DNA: TGCGCCAGCAGTGATGTTGGGCCCATCAATGAGCAGTTCTTC.

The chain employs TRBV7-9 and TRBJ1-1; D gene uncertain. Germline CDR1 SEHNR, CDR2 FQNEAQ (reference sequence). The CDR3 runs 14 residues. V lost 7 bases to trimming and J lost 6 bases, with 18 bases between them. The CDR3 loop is CASTPRVSGAEAFF. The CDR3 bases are TGTGCCAGCACCCCGCGGGTGTCCGGCGCTGAAGCTTTCTTT.

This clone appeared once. CDR3 in DNA: TGTGCCAGCACCAGTCTGGCGGCAGGGGAGTTGAATGGCTACACCTTC. Translated: CASTSLAAGELNGYTF. The chain combines TRBV11-2 with TRBJ1-2; the D gene is possibly TRBD1 (6 bases). V lost 7 bases, J lost 6 bases, and 24 bases lay in between. The CDR3 totals 16 residues. From germline, CDR1 is SGHAT and CDR2 FQNNGV.

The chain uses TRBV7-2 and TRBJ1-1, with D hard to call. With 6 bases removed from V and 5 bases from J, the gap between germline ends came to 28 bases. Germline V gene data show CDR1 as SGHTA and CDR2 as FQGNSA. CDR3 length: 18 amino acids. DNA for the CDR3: TGTGCCAGCAGGCCCCCCCGTGTGGGCCTCGGAGCGGATACTGAAGCTTTCTTT. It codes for CASRPPRVGLGADTEAFF.

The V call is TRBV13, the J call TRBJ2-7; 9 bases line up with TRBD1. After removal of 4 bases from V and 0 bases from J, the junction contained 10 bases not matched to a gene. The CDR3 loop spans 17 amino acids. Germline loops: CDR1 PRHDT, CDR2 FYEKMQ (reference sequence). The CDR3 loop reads CASSSSPGQGRSYEQYF. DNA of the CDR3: TGTGCCAGCAGCTCTAGCCCCGGACAGGGGCGCTCCTACGAGCAGTACTTC.